The rows below give T cell receptor beta chains drawn from one sample of a study of type 1 regulatory T cells. One entry per CDR3 protein results from TCRdb running MiXCR on the reads. Among around 19,000 distinct CDR3 sequences listed, about 9.4% were seen once. Sample: CD4+ T cells, either the whole sample or a sorted fraction (not recorded which). These receptors all stem from a human donor in good health. Each CDR3 is given without its conserved first and last residue. The order of the fields is CDR3 protein, J gene, V gene.

SASLLEKSADTQY	TRBJ2-3	TRBV20-1
ASKRRGAEETQY	TRBJ2-5	TRBV12-3/TRBV12-4
ASSLVQSGPLNEQF	TRBJ2-1	TRBV7-2
ASSIWTPAREQY	TRBJ2-7	TRBV19
ASSSYLEDEQF	TRBJ2-1	TRBV7-2
SASVAGPSRETQY	TRBJ2-5	TRBV20-1
ASSFSGRLQETQY	TRBJ2-5	TRBV12-3/TRBV12-4
ASSPEHYGYT	TRBJ1-2	TRBV5-1
ASSRESTEAF	TRBJ1-1	TRBV7-9
ASSRRGELAYNEQF	TRBJ2-1	TRBV12-3/TRBV12-4